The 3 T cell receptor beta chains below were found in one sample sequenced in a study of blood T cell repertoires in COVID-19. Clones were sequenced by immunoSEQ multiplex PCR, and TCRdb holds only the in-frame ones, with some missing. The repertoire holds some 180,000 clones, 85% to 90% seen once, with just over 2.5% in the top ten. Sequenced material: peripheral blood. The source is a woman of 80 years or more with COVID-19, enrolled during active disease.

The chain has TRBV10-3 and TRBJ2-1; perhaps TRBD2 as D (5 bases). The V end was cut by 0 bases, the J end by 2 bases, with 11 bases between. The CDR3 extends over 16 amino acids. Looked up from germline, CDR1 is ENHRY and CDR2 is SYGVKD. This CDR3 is CAISESGGEPYNEQFF. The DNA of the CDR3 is TGTGCCATCAGTGAGTCAGGAGGTGAGCCCTACAATGAGCAGTTCTTC.

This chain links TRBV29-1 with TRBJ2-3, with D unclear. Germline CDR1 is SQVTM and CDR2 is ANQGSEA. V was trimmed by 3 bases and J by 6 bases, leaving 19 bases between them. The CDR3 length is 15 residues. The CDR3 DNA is TGCAGCGTTGATAAGACATCTTCAAATCGGGATACGCAGTATTTT. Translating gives CSVDKTSSNRDTQYF.

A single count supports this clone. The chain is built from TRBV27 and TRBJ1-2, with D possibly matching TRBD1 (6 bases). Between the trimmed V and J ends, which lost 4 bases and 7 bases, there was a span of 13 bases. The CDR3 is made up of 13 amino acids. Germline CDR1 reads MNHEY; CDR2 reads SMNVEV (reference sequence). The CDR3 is CASSSRGTVGYTF. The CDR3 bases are TGTGCCAGCAGTTCCAGGGGAACGGTTGGCTACACCTTC.